The entry that follows covers one T cell receptor (beta chain) sequence. TCRdb's table, derived via immunoSEQ multiplex PCR, lists solely in-frame clones and lacks some. Here the sample spans about 210,000 clones, roughly four fifths being singletons. V lost 3 bases and J 1 base, leaving 4 bases between the germline ends. CDR3 length equals 13 residues. This entry comes from a study of blood T cell repertoires in COVID-19. Study overall: In each case, the material was cDNA or gDNA derived from T cells, B-cell-depleted T cells, or PBMCs.

Sequencing was done on a sample of peripheral blood. This receptor was identified in a woman between 50 and 59 years old with active or convalescent COVID-19. The gene calls are TRBV12-3 or TRBV12-4 and TRBJ1-5; D gene unclear. CDR3 in DNA: TGTGCCAGCAGTTTGGGCAGCAATCAGCCCCAGCATTTT. Amino acid sequence: CASSLGSNQPQHF.